This T cell receptor (beta chain) was retrieved from a study of shared clonotypes between healthy human individuals. The CDR3 consists of 23 residues. Trimming took 0 bases from V and 3 from J; bases not matched to a gene: 21. CDR1 is SGDLS and CDR2 is YYNGEE in the germline V gene. Sequencing was performed with immunoSEQ multiplex PCR; in TCRdb, only in-frame clones are kept and a portion is missing. Found here are 1.6 million or so clones, about 96% of them singletons; the top ten hold about 1%. Sequencing input: naive CD4+ T cells sorted from blood. Subset here: CD45RA+ positively selected. The receptor's source is a man aged 30 to 39 in good health. The gene calls are TRBV9 and TRBJ2-3, with 14 positions matching TRBD2. CDR3 DNA sequence: TGTGCCAGCAGCGTAGCTCCCAACTTTGGACTAGCGGGAGGCTCCGGGAGAACAGATACGCAGTATTTT. Amino acid sequence: CASSVAPNFGLAGGSGRTDTQYF.